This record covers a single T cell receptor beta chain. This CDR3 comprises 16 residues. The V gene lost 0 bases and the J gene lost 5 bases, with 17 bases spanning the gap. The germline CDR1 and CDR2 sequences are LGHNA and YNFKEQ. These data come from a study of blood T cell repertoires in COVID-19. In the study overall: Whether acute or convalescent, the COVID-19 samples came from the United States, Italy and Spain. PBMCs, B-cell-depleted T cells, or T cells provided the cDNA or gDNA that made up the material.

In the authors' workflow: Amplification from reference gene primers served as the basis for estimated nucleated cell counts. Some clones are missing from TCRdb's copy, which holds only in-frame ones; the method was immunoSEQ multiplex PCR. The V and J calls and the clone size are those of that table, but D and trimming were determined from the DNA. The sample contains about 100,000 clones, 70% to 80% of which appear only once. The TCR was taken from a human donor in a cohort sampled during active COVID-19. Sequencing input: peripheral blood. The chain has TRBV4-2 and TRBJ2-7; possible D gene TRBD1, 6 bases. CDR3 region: CASSQDKRQGIHEQYF. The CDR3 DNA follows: TGTGCCAGCAGCCAAGATAAGAGGCAGGGGATCCACGAGCAGTACTTC.